This is a list of T cell receptor beta chains from one sample in a study of prognosis after radiotherapy for stage I lung cancer. TCRdb reprocessed the multiplex PCR reads via MiXCR and lists one record per CDR3 protein. The data show over 11,000 distinct CDR3 sequences, with about 60% seen just once and approximately 24% held by the top ten. Here the sequenced sample was PBMCs, taken before or after stereotactic body radiation therapy (not recorded which). The receptors here all came from a donor over 45 with non-small cell lung cancer. The CDR3 runs from the conserved cysteine through the conserved F or W. D genes are given only for firm matches. Size tells how often a clone was seen (once, few, many) or the class of an expanded clone, and some rows leave it out.

CASSIEGGERETQYF | TGTGCCAGCAGCATAGAAGGGGGGGAGCGAGAGACCCAGTACTTC | . | TRBV11-2 | . | TRBJ2-5
CSAWDRANTGELFF | TGCAGTGCCTGGGACAGGGCGAACACCGGGGAGCTGTTTTTT | TRBD1 | TRBV20-1 | medium-sized | TRBJ2-2
CASSLWVSGSYNEQFF | TGTGCCAGCAGTTTATGGGTTAGCGGGAGTTACAATGAGCAGTTCTTC | TRBD2 | TRBV28 | . | TRBJ2-1
CASISTASEQYF | TGTGCCAGCATTTCAACGGCTTCAGAGCAGTACTTC | . | TRBV7-9 | many | TRBJ2-7
CETAPGPQSSRGRSYNEQFF | TGTGAAACTGCCCCGGGCCCACAATCCTCCAGGGGGCGATCCTACAATGAGCAGTTCTTC | TRBD1 | TRBV24-1 | once | TRBJ2-1
CASSLQGRGSNQPQHF | TGTGCCAGCAGCCTACAGGGGAGAGGGAGCAATCAGCCCCAGCATTTT | TRBD1 | TRBV5-6 | few | TRBJ1-5
CASSEQENYNEQFF | TGTGCCAGTAGTGAACAGGAAAACTACAATGAGCAGTTCTTC | . | TRBV19 | many | TRBJ2-1
CASSPGTVIYNEQFF | TGCGCCAGCAGCCCTGGGACTGTCATCTACAATGAGCAGTTCTTC | . | TRBV4-3 | . | TRBJ2-1
CASSSSGSENHEQYF | TGTGCCAGTAGTTCCAGCGGGAGTGAAAATCACGAGCAGTACTTC | TRBD2 | TRBV19 | many | TRBJ2-7
CASSQDSGVPNYEQYF | TGCGCCAGCAGCCAAGATAGTGGGGTCCCCAACTACGAGCAGTACTTC | . | TRBV4-1 | medium-sized | TRBJ2-7
CASSVEGTGTEQFF | TGTGCCAGCAGCGTAGAAGGGACAGGAACTGAGCAGTTCTTC | TRBD1 | TRBV9 | many | TRBJ2-1
CASIATSGRWDTQYF | TGTGCCAGCATTGCGACTAGCGGGAGGTGGGATACCCAGTACTTC | TRBD2 | TRBV27 | . | TRBJ2-5
CASSPRELGWGTQYF | TGTGCCAGCAGCCCCCGGGAACTAGGGTGGGGGACCCAGTACTTC | . | TRBV6-1 | many | TRBJ2-5